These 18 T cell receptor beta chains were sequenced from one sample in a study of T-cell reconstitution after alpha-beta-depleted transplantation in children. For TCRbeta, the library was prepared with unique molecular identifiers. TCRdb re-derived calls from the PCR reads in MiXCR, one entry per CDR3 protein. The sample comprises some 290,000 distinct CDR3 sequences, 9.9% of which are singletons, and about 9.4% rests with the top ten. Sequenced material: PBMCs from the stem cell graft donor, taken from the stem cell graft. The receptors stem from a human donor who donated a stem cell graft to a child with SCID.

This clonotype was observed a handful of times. CDR3 sequence reads: CASSPGTPNEQFF. The DNA of the CDR3 is TGCGCCAGCAGCCCCGGGACTCCCAATGAGCAGTTCTTC. J is TRBJ2-1 and V is TRBV5-1; possibly TRBD2 for D (6 bases). This CDR3 spans 13 amino acids. The ends were cut back, 4 bases at V and 6 bases at J, with 11 bases in the middle. Looked up from germline, CDR1 is SGHRS and CDR2 is YFSETQ.

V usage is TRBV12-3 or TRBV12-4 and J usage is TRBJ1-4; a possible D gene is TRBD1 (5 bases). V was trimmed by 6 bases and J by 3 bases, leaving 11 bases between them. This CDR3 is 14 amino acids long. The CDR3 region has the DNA TGTGCCAGCAGAGGGACTGTCGCTAATGAAAAACTGTTTTTT. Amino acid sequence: CASRGTVANEKLFF.

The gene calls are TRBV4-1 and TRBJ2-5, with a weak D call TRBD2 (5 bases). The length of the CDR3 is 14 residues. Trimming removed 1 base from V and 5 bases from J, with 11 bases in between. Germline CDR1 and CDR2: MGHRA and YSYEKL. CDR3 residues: CASSQGLSVETQYF. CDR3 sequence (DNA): TGCGCCAGCAGCCAAGGTCTTAGCGTGGAGACCCAGTACTTC.

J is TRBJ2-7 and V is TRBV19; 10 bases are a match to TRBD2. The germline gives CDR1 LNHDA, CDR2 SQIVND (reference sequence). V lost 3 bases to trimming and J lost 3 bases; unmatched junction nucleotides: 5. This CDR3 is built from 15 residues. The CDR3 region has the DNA TGTGCCAGTAGTATGAAACTAGCGGGGATCTACGAGCAGTACTTC. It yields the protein CASSMKLAGIYEQYF.

The CDR3 DNA is TGTGCCAGCAGTTATGGACTAGCAGTCGGGGAGACCCAGTACTTC. The encoded protein is CASSYGLAVGETQYF. The chain employs TRBV6-5 and TRBJ2-5; 8 nucleotides line up with TRBD2. The junction had 8 bases not matched to a gene; V was cut back by 3 bases and J by 5 bases. Germline values: CDR1 MNHEY, CDR2 SVGAGI. The CDR3 sequence is 15 residues long.

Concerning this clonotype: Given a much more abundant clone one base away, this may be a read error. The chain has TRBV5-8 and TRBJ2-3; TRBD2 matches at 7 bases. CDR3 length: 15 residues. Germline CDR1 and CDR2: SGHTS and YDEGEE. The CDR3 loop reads CSSSLGGANTDTQYF. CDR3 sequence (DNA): TGTTCCAGCAGCTTGGGAGGGGCTAACACAGATACGCAGTATTTT.

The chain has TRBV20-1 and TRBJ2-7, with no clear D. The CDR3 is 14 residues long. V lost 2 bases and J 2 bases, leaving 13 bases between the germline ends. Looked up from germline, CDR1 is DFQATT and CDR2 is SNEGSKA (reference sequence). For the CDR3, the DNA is TGCAGTGCTAGATTTCCCGGGCCCCCCTACGAGCAGTACTTC. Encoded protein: CSARFPGPPYEQYF.

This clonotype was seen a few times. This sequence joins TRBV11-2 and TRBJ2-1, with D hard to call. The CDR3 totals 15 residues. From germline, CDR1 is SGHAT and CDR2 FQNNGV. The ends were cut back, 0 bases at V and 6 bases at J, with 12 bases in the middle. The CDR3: CASSLEVSPANEQFF. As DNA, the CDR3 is TGTGCCAGCAGCTTAGAAGTGAGTCCCGCCAATGAGCAGTTCTTC.

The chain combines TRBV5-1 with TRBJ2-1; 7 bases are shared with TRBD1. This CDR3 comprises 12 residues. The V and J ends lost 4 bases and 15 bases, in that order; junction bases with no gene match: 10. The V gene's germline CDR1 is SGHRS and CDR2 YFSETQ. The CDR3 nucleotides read TGCGCCAGCAGCCCAGAGACAGGGTCGGCGTTCTTC. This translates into CASSPETGSAFF.

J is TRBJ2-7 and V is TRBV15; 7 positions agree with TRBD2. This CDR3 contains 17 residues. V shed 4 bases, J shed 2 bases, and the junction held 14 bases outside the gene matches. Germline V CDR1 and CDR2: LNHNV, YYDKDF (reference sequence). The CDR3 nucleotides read TGTGCCACCAGCAAGGGGCCGGCGGGCGGGGGTACCTACGAGCAGTACTTC. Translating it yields CATSKGPAGGGTYEQYF.

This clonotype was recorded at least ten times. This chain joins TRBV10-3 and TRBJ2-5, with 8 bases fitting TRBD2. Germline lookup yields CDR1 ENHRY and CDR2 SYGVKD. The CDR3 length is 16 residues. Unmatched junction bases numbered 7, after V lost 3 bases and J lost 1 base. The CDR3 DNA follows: TGTGCCATCAGTGATGGCGCTAGCGGGTTCCAAGAGACCCAGTACTTC. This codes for CAISDGASGFQETQYF.

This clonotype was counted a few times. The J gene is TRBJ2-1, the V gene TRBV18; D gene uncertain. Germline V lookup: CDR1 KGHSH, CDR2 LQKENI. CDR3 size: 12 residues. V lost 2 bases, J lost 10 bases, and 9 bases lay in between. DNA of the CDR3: TGTGCCAGCTCACCAGAGGCCAGGGAGCAGTTCTTC. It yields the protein CASSPEAREQFF. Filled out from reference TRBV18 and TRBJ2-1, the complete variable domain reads NAGVMQNPRHLVRRRGQEARLRCSPMKGHSHVYWYRQLPEEGLKFMVYLQKENIIDESGMPKERFSAEFPKEGPSILRIQQVVRGDSAAYFCASSPEAREQFFGPGTRLTVL.

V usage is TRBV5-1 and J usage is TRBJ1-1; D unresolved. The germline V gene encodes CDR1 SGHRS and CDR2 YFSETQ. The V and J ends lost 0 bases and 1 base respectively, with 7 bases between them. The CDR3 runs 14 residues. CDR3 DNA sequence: TGCGCCAGCAGCTTGGACAGACCGAACACTGAAGCTTTCTTT. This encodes CASSLDRPNTEAFF.

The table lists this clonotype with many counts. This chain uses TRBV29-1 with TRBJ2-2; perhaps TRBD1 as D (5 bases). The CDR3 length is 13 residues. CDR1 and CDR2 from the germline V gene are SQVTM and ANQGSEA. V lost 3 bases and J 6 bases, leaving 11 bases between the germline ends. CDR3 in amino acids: CSVEMDIPGELFF. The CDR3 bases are TGCAGCGTTGAGATGGACATCCCCGGGGAGCTGTTTTTT.

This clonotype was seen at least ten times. CDR3 amino acids: CAIGGDSPSTDTQYF. The CDR3, as DNA: TGTGCCATCGGGGGCGACAGCCCAAGCACAGATACGCAGTATTTT. The V gene is TRBV10-3, the J gene TRBJ2-3; tentative D call: TRBD1 (6 bases). V was shortened by 8 bases and J by 0 bases, with 15 bases between the two germline ends. The CDR3 runs to 15 residues. Germline V gives CDR1 ENHRY, CDR2 SYGVKD.

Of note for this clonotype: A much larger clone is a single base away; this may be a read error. The CDR3 reads CSTGGLNTEAFF. Here the CDR3 DNA reads TGCAGTACAGGGGGGTTGAACACTGAAGCTTTCTTT. V usage is TRBV20-1 and J usage is TRBJ1-1; 8 nucleotides align to TRBD1. The CDR3 has 12 amino acids. From germline, CDR1 is DFQATT and CDR2 SNEGSKA (reference sequence). V was pared by 8 bases and J by 0 bases, with 2 bases of the junction left unmatched.

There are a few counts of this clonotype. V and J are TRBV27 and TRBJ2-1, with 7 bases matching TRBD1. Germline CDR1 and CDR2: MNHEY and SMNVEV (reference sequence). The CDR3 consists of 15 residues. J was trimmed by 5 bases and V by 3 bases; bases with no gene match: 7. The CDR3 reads CASSFGDRDNNEQFF. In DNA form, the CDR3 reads TGTGCCAGCAGTTTCGGAGACAGGGACAACAATGAGCAGTTCTTC.

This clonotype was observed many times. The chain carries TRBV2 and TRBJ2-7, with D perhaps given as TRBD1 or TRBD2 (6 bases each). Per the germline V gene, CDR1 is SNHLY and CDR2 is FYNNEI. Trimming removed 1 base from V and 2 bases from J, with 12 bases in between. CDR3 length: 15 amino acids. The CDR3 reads CASSEGAGHTYEQYF. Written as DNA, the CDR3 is TGTGCCAGCAGTGAAGGGGCGGGACATACCTACGAGCAGTACTTC. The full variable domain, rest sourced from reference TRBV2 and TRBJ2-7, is EPEVTQTPSHQVTQMGQEVILRCVPISNHLYFYWYRQILGQKVEFLVSFYNNEISEKSEIFDDQFSVERPDGSNFTLKIRSTKLEDSAMYFCASSEGAGHTYEQYFGPGTRLTVT.